The source of this T cell receptor beta chain is a study of beta chain features in type 1 diabetes. Study results and caveats: When Type 1 diabetes patients were examined, their TCRB CDR3s proved moderately but significantly shorter in all four CD4+ subsets. A closer apparent resemblance between naive, central memory and Treg TCRB repertoires was seen in patients than in healthy donors.

The investigators reverse transcribed all of the isolated RNA, so they sequenced expressed TCRB transcripts. Generated by immunoSEQ multiplex PCR, the TCRdb table keeps only in-frame clones and is missing some. The profile covers some 240,000 clones, with 16% appearing a single time and about 0.078% taken by the ten largest. To note about this clone: Its specificity is unknown.

From germline, CDR1 is KGHSH and CDR2 LQKENI. This CDR3 has 15 residues. The V and J ends lost 3 bases and 2 bases, in that order; junction bases with no gene match: 7. The TCR comes from a man aged 25-40 years with type 1 diabetes. This chain joins TRBV18 and TRBJ2-7, with 7 positions matching TRBD1. Sequencing used naive CD4+ T cells from blood. The CDR3 DNA reads as TGTGCCAGCTCACCCAACCGGGACAGTACCTACGAGCAGTACTTC. This sequence encodes CASSPNRDSTYEQYF.